Shown below are 25 T cell receptor beta chains from a single sample sequenced in a study of blood T cell repertoires in COVID-19. Only in-frame clones appear in the TCRdb table, and some are missing; sequencing was by immunoSEQ multiplex PCR. The repertoire holds 50,000 to 65,000 clones, with around nine tenths as singletons. Sequencing was done on a sample of peripheral blood. Every receptor here comes from a man aged 55 to 70 with acute or convalescent COVID-19.

V and J are TRBV5-4 and TRBJ2-3; 13 bases are shared with TRBD2. The germline CDR1 and CDR2 sequences are SGHNT and YYREEE (reference sequence). With 6 bases clipped from V and 1 base from J, the junction kept 8 bases outside the gene matches. The CDR3 is made up of 17 amino acids. As DNA, the CDR3 is TGTGCCAGCAACCTTTTGGGACTAGCGGGGCGCACAGATACGCAGTATTTT. Translation gives CASNLLGLAGRTDTQYF.

The genes are TRBV5-1 and TRBJ1-2; 9 nucleotides match TRBD1. CDR3 length equals 15 residues. V gave up 1 base and J gave up 8 bases; unmatched junction bases: 9. CDR1 and CDR2 (germline): SGHRS, YFSETQ. The CDR3 reads CASSLNRGREPGYTF. CDR3 in DNA: TGCGCCAGCAGCTTGAACAGGGGGCGAGAACCGGGCTACACCTTC.

The V gene is TRBV24-1, the J gene TRBJ2-3; a weak D match, TRBD2 (7 bases). Germline V lookup: CDR1 KGHDR, CDR2 SFDVKD. The V gene lost 4 bases and the J gene lost 7 bases, with 11 bases spanning the gap. CDR3 size: 13 residues. CDR3 in amino acids: CATSEGGGYTQYF. CDR3 nucleotides: TGTGCCACCAGTGAAGGGGGGGGTTATACGCAGTATTTT.

The gene calls are TRBV5-5 and TRBJ1-5; a weak D match, TRBD1 (6 bases). V gave up 5 bases and J gave up 0 bases, with 12 bases separating them. Germline V lookup: CDR1 SGHKS, CDR2 YYEKEE (reference sequence). The CDR3 covers 15 residues. CDR3 sequence (DNA): TGTGCCAGCAGTCTGCTGGACAGTAGCAATCAGCCCCAGCATTTT. Protein: CASSLLDSSNQPQHF. The complete variable domain, with remaining parts taken from reference TRBV5-5 and TRBJ1-5, reads DAGVTQSPTHLIKTRGQQVTLRCSPISGHKSVSWYQQVLGQGPQFIFQYYEKEERGRGNFPDRFSARQFPNYSSELNVNALLLGDSALYLCASSLLDSSNQPQHFGDGTRLSIL.

The chain joins TRBV11-2 to TRBJ2-2; no definite D call. V was shortened by 1 base and J by 1 base, with 4 bases between the two germline ends. The germline CDR1 and CDR2 sequences are SGHAT and FQNNGV. CDR3 length: 14 amino acids. The CDR3, as DNA: TGTGCCAGCAGCTTAGCCTGGAACACCGGGGAGCTGTTTTTT. The encoded protein is CASSLAWNTGELFF.

The gene calls are TRBV18 and TRBJ2-7, with 10 bases matching TRBD2. The J segment lost 6 bases and the V segment lost 6 bases, leaving 14 bases of the junction unmatched. Looked up from germline, CDR1 is KGHSH and CDR2 is LQKENI. CDR3 length: 16 residues. The CDR3 protein is CASSPRSASGSTEQYF. CDR3 DNA: TGTGCCAGCTCCCCGAGGTCGGCTAGCGGGAGCACCGAGCAGTACTTC.

This chain links TRBV29-1 with TRBJ2-1, with 7 bases identical to TRBD1. The CDR3 spans 15 residues. Trimming cost V 4 bases and J 6 bases; bases outside gene matches: 12. Germline values: CDR1 SQVTM, CDR2 ANQGSEA. CDR3 coding DNA: TGCAGCGTTGGCCTTCTACTCAGACAGGGCAATGAGCAGTTCTTC. Encoded protein: CSVGLLLRQGNEQFF.

The chain is built from TRBV5-1 and TRBJ1-1; D might be TRBD1 (6 bases). Germline V gives CDR1 SGHRS, CDR2 YFSETQ. V dropped 5 bases and J dropped 4 bases, with 18 bases sitting between them. This CDR3 contains 15 residues. CDR3 nucleotides: TGCGCCAGCAGGGATGCTACAGGGTCTTCCACTGAAGCTTTCTTT. This translates into CASRDATGSSTEAFF.

This clone showed up just a few times. The J gene is TRBJ1-5, the V gene TRBV28; D gene ambiguous. The CDR3 length is 15 residues. Per the germline V gene, CDR1 is MDHEN and CDR2 is SYDVKM. V was pared by 3 bases and J by 1 base, with 10 bases between. CDR3 sequence: CASSLGSGSNQPQHF. As DNA, the CDR3 is TGTGCCAGCAGTTTGGGATCGGGGAGCAATCAGCCCCAGCATTTT. Combining the CDR3 with reference TRBV28 and TRBJ1-5 gives the whole variable domain DVKVTQSSRYLVKRTGEKVFLECVQDMDHENMFWYRQDPGLGLRLIYFSYDVKMKEKGDIPEGYSVSREKKERFSLILESASTNQTSMYLCASSLGSGSNQPQHFGDGTRLSIL.

The V and J genes are TRBV3-1 (or the pseudogene TRBV3-2) and TRBJ2-2; 10 bases line up with TRBD1. Germline CDR1 and CDR2: LGHDT and YNNKEL (reference sequence). This CDR3 spans 20 amino acids. The V segment lost 2 bases and the J segment 4 bases; nucleotides outside the gene matches: 16. This chain's CDR3 is CASSQSGQGFVAGGTGELFF. As DNA, the CDR3 is TGTGCCAGCAGCCAATCGGGACAGGGGTTCGTGGCCGGTGGCACCGGGGAGCTGTTTTTT.

This chain connects TRBV18 to TRBJ1-3; TRBD1 is a possible D gene (6 bases). Trimming removed 0 bases from V and 4 bases from J, with 10 bases in between. Per germline, CDR1 KGHSH and CDR2 LQKENI. CDR3 length equals 15 residues. CDR3 protein: CASSPPQGLGNTIYF. In nucleotides, the CDR3 is TGTGCCAGCTCACCACCGCAGGGGCTCGGAAACACCATATATTTT.

The chain combines TRBV6-8 with TRBJ2-1; D gene uncertain. The CDR3 loop spans 13 amino acids. Germline V gives CDR1 MNHGY, CDR2 SAAAGT. Trimming removed 2 bases from V and 6 bases from J, with 8 bases in between. CDR3 bases: TGTGCCAGCAGTTACCTCTCCCCCAATGAGCAGTTCTTC. It is translated as CASSYLSPNEQFF.

V usage is TRBV24-1 and J usage is TRBJ1-2; 7 bases line up with TRBD1. Per the germline V gene, CDR1 is KGHDR and CDR2 is SFDVKD. Trimming cost V 9 bases and J 2 bases; bases outside gene matches: 5. This CDR3 has 13 amino acids. The CDR3: CATAGGQNYGYTF. The CDR3 DNA reads as TGTGCCACCGCCGGGGGACAGAACTATGGCTACACCTTC.

The rearrangement joins TRBV20-1 to TRBJ1-2; D remains unclear. Trimming cost V 6 bases and J 4 bases, with 6 bases left between them. Germline V gene sequence: CDR1 DFQATT, CDR2 SNEGSKA (reference sequence). The CDR3 has 10 amino acids. CDR3 region: CSARAYGYTF. Here the CDR3 DNA reads TGCAGTGCCCGAGCCTATGGCTACACCTTC.

The chain couples TRBV18 to TRBJ1-1, with 7 bases matching TRBD1. Germline values: CDR1 KGHSH, CDR2 LQKENI. The CDR3 runs 16 residues. The V segment lost 5 bases and the J segment 0 bases; nucleotides outside the gene matches: 9. The CDR3 nucleotides are TGTGCCAGCTCAGCCGGAACAGGGGCCTTGAACACTGAAGCTTTCTTT. Translation gives CASSAGTGALNTEAFF. The full variable domain, its missing parts supplied by reference TRBV18 and TRBJ1-1, is NAGVMQNPRHLVRRRGQEARLRCSPMKGHSHVYWYRQLPEEGLKFMVYLQKENIIDESGMPKERFSAEFPKEGPSILRIQQVVRGDSAAYFCASSAGTGALNTEAFFGQGTRLTVV.

The gene calls are TRBV6-5 and TRBJ1-1, with a possible D match to TRBD1 (5 bases). Deletions cut 7 bases from V and 6 bases from J, with 15 bases between. Germline loops: CDR1 MNHEY, CDR2 SVGAGI. The CDR3 covers 13 residues. In DNA form, the CDR3 reads TGTGCCAGCACTCTGACAGCCGCGTCTGAAGCTTTCTTT. Its translation: CASTLTAASEAFF.

In DNA form, the CDR3 reads TGTGCCAGCTCGCTAACCGGGACAGGGACTAATGAAAAACTGTTTTTT. Its protein product is CASSLTGTGTNEKLFF. The chain employs TRBV18 and TRBJ1-4; TRBD1 matches at 9 bases. Trimming cost V 6 bases and J 2 bases; bases outside gene matches: 7. The CDR3 contains 16 residues. CDR1 KGHSH and CDR2 LQKENI come from the germline V gene.

This sequence joins TRBV19 and TRBJ2-1; 7 nucleotides match TRBD2. In germline, CDR1 is LNHDA, CDR2 SQIVND (reference sequence). There are 16 residues in the CDR3. The V gene end was trimmed by 5 bases and the J gene end by 0 bases; junction bases not matched to a gene: 7. This CDR3 reads CASSSGLVSSYNEQFF. CDR3 DNA: TGTGCCAGTAGTTCCGGACTAGTCTCCTCCTACAATGAGCAGTTCTTC.

J is TRBJ2-3 and V is TRBV6-1; no clear D. The germline V gene encodes CDR1 MNHNS and CDR2 SASEGT. The CDR3 has 14 amino acids. V was shortened by 0 bases and J by 6 bases, with 10 bases between the two germline ends. CDR3 loop: CASSEAGGGDTQYF. The CDR3, as DNA: TGTGCCAGCAGTGAAGCAGGCGGTGGGGATACGCAGTATTTT.

This clone was counted between two and nine times. CDR3 residues: CASSGNSGGSYEQYF. The CDR3 DNA reads as TGTGCCAGCAGCGGGAATAGCGGCGGCTCCTACGAGCAGTACTTC. This sequence joins TRBV2 and TRBJ2-7; D might be TRBD2 (6 bases). Deletions cut 6 bases from V and 0 bases from J, with 15 bases between. The CDR3 contains 15 residues. The germline CDR1 and CDR2 sequences are SNHLY and FYNNEI.

The gene calls are TRBV7-8 and TRBJ1-2; D unresolved. V lost 2 bases and J 6 bases, leaving 16 bases between the germline ends. CDR3 length: 15 residues. In germline, CDR1 is SGHVS, CDR2 FQNEAQ. The CDR3, as DNA: TGTGCCAGCAGCTTAAGTCATGGTCAGCGCGATGGCTACACCTTC. The encoded protein is CASSLSHGQRDGYTF.

This chain links TRBV28 with TRBJ1-2, with D perhaps TRBD1 (5 bases). Looked up from germline, CDR1 is MDHEN and CDR2 is SYDVKM. V was pared by 6 bases and J by 0 bases, with 11 bases between. The CDR3 has 14 residues. CDR3 bases: TGTGCCAGCAGATTCCAGGGCCCTAACTATGGCTACACCTTC. Translation gives CASRFQGPNYGYTF.

The table lists this clone with a few counts. The genes are TRBV6-2 or TRBV6-3 and TRBJ2-1, with 12 nucleotides matching TRBD2. This CDR3 spans 14 amino acids. J gave up 6 bases and V 6 bases, and 3 bases lay outside the gene matches. The germline CDR1 and CDR2 sequences are MNHEY and SVGEGT. This CDR3 is CASSGLAGLNEQFF. Here the CDR3 DNA reads TGTGCCAGCAGCGGACTAGCGGGACTCAATGAGCAGTTCTTC.

The chain recombines TRBV6-6 with TRBJ2-7; 7 nucleotides line up with TRBD1. This CDR3 has 16 amino acids. Germline V CDR1 and CDR2: MNHNY, SVGAGI (reference sequence). The junction had 13 bases not matched to a gene; V was cut back by 5 bases and J by 3 bases. CDR3 coding DNA: TGTGCCAGCAGTCCGGGACAGACCTCTTATTTCTACGAGCAGTACTTC. Translation gives CASSPGQTSYFYEQYF.

This clone was seen once. J is TRBJ1-2 and V is TRBV4-3, with unresolved D. The CDR3 is made up of 12 amino acids. The germline V gene has CDR1 LGHNA and CDR2 YSLEER. V lost 4 bases and J 8 bases, leaving 11 bases between the germline ends. The CDR3 bases are TGCGCCAGCAGCCCCAACGGTCGGGGCTACACCTTC. Amino acid sequence: CASSPNGRGYTF.